This T cell receptor (beta chain) was sequenced in a study of neurological immune-mediated disorders. The table lists this clonotype with many counts. The cDNA was synthesized by 5'RACE incorporating 10-nucleotide random UMIs. TCRdb reprocessed the 5' RACE reads via MiXCR and lists one record per CDR3 protein. The table includes roughly 70,000 distinct CDR3 sequences, 5.2% detected once. The CDR3 consists of 15 residues. Germline values: CDR1 SGHRS, CDR2 YFSETQ. V dropped 2 bases and J dropped 2; count of bases not matched to a gene: 5. The chain is built from TRBV5-1 and TRBJ2-3; TRBD2 aligns across 7 bases. The origin of this receptor is a woman in her twenties or thirties with multiple sclerosis. Sequenced material: PBMCs. The DNA for the CDR3 is TGCGCCAGCAGCTTTAACGGGGGGAACACAGATACGCAGTATTTT. Residues: CASSFNGGNTDTQYF.